The clone carrying this T cell receptor beta chain was seen a single time. These data come from a study of blood T cell repertoires in COVID-19. Overall study: Italy, Spain and the United States were the sources of the convalescent and acute COVID-19 samples. From T cells, B-cell-depleted T cells, or PBMCs came the material, which was cDNA or gDNA.

Per the study methods: Using reference gene primer amplification, nucleated cell counts were estimated. Profiled with immunoSEQ multiplex PCR; TCRdb holds only in-frame clones, not every one. The DNA was the basis for D and trimming; V, J and clone size are from that table. The sample has 90,000 to 140,000 clones, around 81% seen once. Trimming took 3 bases from V and 3 from J, leaving 12 bases between them. The CDR3 has 15 amino acids. Germline lookup yields CDR1 MNHEY and CDR2 SMNVEV (reference sequence). This rearrangement joins TRBV27 to TRBJ1-5, with a tentative D call TRBD1 (6 bases). The sample comprised peripheral blood. The clonotype was recovered from a man at least 80 years old with acute or convalescent COVID-19. CDR3 nucleotides: TGTGCCAGCAGTTTCACAGGGAGGGCCAATCAGCCCCAGCATTTT. Protein sequence: CASSFTGRANQPQHF.